These T cell receptor beta chains were read from a single sample in a study of T cell responses to AZD1222 COVID-19 vaccine. Using immunoSEQ multiplex PCR, the repertoire was profiled, and TCRdb retains in-frame clones only, with some absent. This table has 250,000 or so clones, 93% appearing once. Sample: peripheral blood, taken on day 0 of AZD1222 vaccination. The receptors shown here come from an adult in good health. Each CDR3 is given without its conserved first and last residue. A D gene is named only where the DNA matches it firmly. Rows may omit the clone size; those that give it use once, few, many or a size class.

TRBV3-1/TRBV3-2,.,TRBJ2-7,11,.,ASSQARGYEQY
TRBV15,.,TRBJ1-4,13,.,ATSRDLTDNEKLF
TRBV19,once,TRBJ2-7,12,.,ASSIVVGSYEQY
TRBV15,.,TRBJ1-5,13,.,ATSRAGARDQPQH
TRBV6-6,.,TRBJ2-1,15,.,ASSLPPAESSYNEQF
TRBV28,.,TRBJ2-7,13,TRBD1,ASSLFGTGLHEQY
TRBV3-1/TRBV3-2,.,TRBJ1-2,10,.,ASSSYGGPNT
TRBV2,.,TRBJ1-1,13,TRBD1,ASSGDRGMNTEAF
TRBV28,.,TRBJ2-4,14,.,ASSKDEGSAKNIQY
TRBV7-2,once,TRBJ2-2,14,TRBD2,ASSLWAAGGTGELF
TRBV5-1,.,TRBJ1-3,14,.,ASSLDGGASGNTIY
TRBV5-4,once,TRBJ2-1,11,TRBD1,ASSIEQGFEQF
TRBV2,.,TRBJ2-7,13,.,ASSAGPLGGYEQY
TRBV28,.,TRBJ1-2,13,.,ASSSYGTGLRGYT
TRBV7-2,.,TRBJ1-1,12,.,ASSFLGQNTEAF
TRBV2,.,TRBJ1-4,12,.,ASSQGNSNEKLF
TRBV5-1,.,TRBJ2-1,13,.,ASSATRLAYNEQF
TRBV5-4,.,TRBJ2-7,11,.,ASSPDLNYEQY
TRBV3-1/TRBV3-2,.,TRBJ2-7,13,.,ASSQDWTRNYEQY
TRBV28,.,TRBJ1-2,10,TRBD1,ASRSGGYGYT
TRBV11-2,.,TRBJ1-6,14,TRBD1,ASSSGQVLGNSPLH
TRBV5-6,once,TRBJ1-1,12,TRBD1,ASSIQGWNTEAF
TRBV7-2,.,TRBJ2-3,15,TRBD2,ASSLGLAGGRTDTQY
TRBV5-1,.,TRBJ1-4,11,.,ASSLSPNEKLF
TRBV5-4,.,TRBJ1-3,12,.,ASSGENSGNTIY
TRBV3-1/TRBV3-2,.,TRBJ2-1,12,.,ASSQVSRNTEQF
TRBV11-2,.,TRBJ2-7,11,.,ASSFGASYEQY
TRBV2,.,TRBJ2-3,10,.,ASSGRTDTQY
TRBV11-2,.,TRBJ1-4,16,.,ASSLGEIPGLINEKLF
TRBV7-3,.,TRBJ1-6,13,.,ASSQVSTSYVPLH
TRBV4-2,once,TRBJ2-1,15,TRBD2,ASSQDLRLAGDYEQF
TRBV4-1,.,TRBJ2-3,11,.,ASSQQGADTQY
TRBV5-4,.,TRBJ1-2,12,.,ASSLETYPSSYT
TRBV4-1,.,TRBJ1-5,14,.,ASSQWAGTSNQPQH
TRBV12-3/TRBV12-4,.,TRBJ2-7,10,.,ASSLTTYEQY
TRBV28,.,TRBJ1-2,12,.,ASSLGGAYYGYT
TRBV5-1,.,TRBJ1-1,10,TRBD1,ASSWTGPEAF
TRBV5-4,once,TRBJ2-1,12,.,ASSTRRLANEQF
TRBV9,.,TRBJ1-2,12,.,ASSDGEGVYGYT
TRBV28,.,TRBJ1-5,12,TRBD1,ASSGGQGHQPQH
TRBV5-1,.,TRBJ1-2,10,.,ASSQTRYGYT
TRBV10-3,.,TRBJ2-7,13,TRBD2,AISWEGTSTNEQY
TRBV24-1,once,TRBJ2-3,15,TRBD2,ATSDLGTSGGLNTQY
TRBV11-3,.,TRBJ1-1,11,.,ASSLNGNTEAF
TRBV12-3/TRBV12-4,.,TRBJ1-2,10,.,ASGSFDYGYT
TRBV11-3,once,TRBJ2-1,11,.,ASSLDRGGEQF
TRBV27,.,TRBJ2-7,13,TRBD2,ASSSVAGGIYEQY
TRBV24-1,.,TRBJ1-5,11,.,ATSDDSNQPQH
TRBV9,.,TRBJ2-3,16,.,ASSPSPQDFPSTDTQY
TRBV28,.,TRBJ1-2,14,.,ASISGGGPVYYGYT
TRBV19,.,TRBJ2-1,13,TRBD2,ASTWSGSSYNEQF
TRBV2,.,TRBJ1-3,13,.,ASSDGTYSGNTIY
TRBV5-1,few,TRBJ1-1,11,.,ASSSWDITEAF
TRBV3-1/TRBV3-2,.,TRBJ1-2,13,TRBD1,ASSQAKTGVGGYT
TRBV6-5,.,TRBJ1-1,13,.,ASTKAEGVNTEAF